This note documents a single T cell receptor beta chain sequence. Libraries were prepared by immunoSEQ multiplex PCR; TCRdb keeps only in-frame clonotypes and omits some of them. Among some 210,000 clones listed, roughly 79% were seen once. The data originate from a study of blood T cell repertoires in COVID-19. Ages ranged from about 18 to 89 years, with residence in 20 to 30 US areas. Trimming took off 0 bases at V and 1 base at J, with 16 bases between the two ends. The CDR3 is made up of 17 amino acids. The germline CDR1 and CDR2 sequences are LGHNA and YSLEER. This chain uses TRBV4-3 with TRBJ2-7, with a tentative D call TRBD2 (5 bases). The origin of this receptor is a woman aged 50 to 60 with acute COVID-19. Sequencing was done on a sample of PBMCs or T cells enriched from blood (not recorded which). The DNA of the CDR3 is TGCGCCAGCAGCCAAGAATTGGAGGCAGGAGCATCCTACGAGCAGTACTTC. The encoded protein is CASSQELEAGASYEQYF.